This TCR beta chain comes out of a study of cytomegalovirus exposure and HLA in healthy donors. Study at large: Previous work identified roughly 120 million unique TCR beta sequences from about 179 million T cells. Study-wide results and caveats: In a later analysis, a missense DCLRE1C variant was linked to TCR beta V- and J-gene trimming. Earlier analysis looked at TCR beta V segments, and most were productive about 87% or about 30% of the time.

Concerning this clone: Its antigen is not known.

V gave up 7 bases and J gave up 8 bases, with 13 bases separating them. There are 13 residues in the CDR3. Germline V gives CDR1 SGHRS, CDR2 YFSETQ. Amplification used 60 Vbeta primers and 13 Jbeta primers. Clones were read by immunoSEQ multiplex PCR, and TCRdb kept only the in-frame ones, dropping some. Among fewer than 70,000 clones listed, roughly two thirds were seen once. The chain carries TRBV5-1 and TRBJ2-6; D call uncertain. The sample consisted of PBMCs. This clonotype was sampled from a male donor in good health and CMV-seropositive. CDR3: CASLITVSNVLTF. The DNA of the CDR3 is TGCGCCAGCCTTATCACAGTTTCCAACGTCCTGACTTTC.